A selection of T cell receptor beta chains follows, all from one sample in a study of persistence of HIV-infected CD4 T cells. Their antigen targets remain unknown. Only in-frame clones appear in the TCRdb table, and some are missing; sequencing was by immunoSEQ multiplex PCR. Among 45,000 or so clones listed, 75% to 90% were seen once. Here the sequenced sample was CD4+ T cells sorted from PBMCs after roughly 19-hour stimulation, taken from a patient who received antiretroviral therapy. The receptor source for this set is an adult woman with HIV who was CMV-seropositive. Each CDR3 is given with its conserved first and last residue. D genes are given only for firm matches. Clone size, where shown, is once, few, many, or a class for clones that have expanded.

D | size | J | V | DNA | CDR3
TRBD1 | once | TRBJ1-2 | TRBV19 | TGTGCCAGTAGTGGCGGCGGACAGGTGCTTTATGGCTACACCTTC | CASSGGGQVLYGYTF
. | . | TRBJ2-3 | TRBV20-1 | TGCAGTGCCGCAGAGGTGGGAAAGGTTTATTTT | CSAAEVGKVYF
TRBD1 | . | TRBJ1-1 | TRBV15 | TGTGCCACCAGCAGAGATTACAGGGGTGAAGCTTTCTTT | CATSRDYRGEAFF
. | . | TRBJ2-3 | TRBV30 | TGTGCCTGGAGTTGGGGAGATACGCAGTATTTT | CAWSWGDTQYF
TRBD1 | . | TRBJ2-7 | TRBV12-5 | TGTGCTAGTGGCCCCGACAGGGACGTGCAGTACTTC | CASGPDRDVQYF
TRBD1 | . | TRBJ1-2 | TRBV18 | TGTGCCAGCTCACAACAGGGGGCTTATGGCTACACCTTC | CASSQQGAYGYTF
. | once | TRBJ1-1 | TRBV7-8 | TGTGCCAGCAGCTTAGGAACACACAATGAAGCTTTCTTT | CASSLGTHNEAFF
. | . | TRBJ2-7 | TRBV11-1 | TGTGCCAGCAGCTTAGGTAATCTCCCTTCCTACGAGCAGTACTTC | CASSLGNLPSYEQYF
. | once | TRBJ1-1 | TRBV12-5 | TGTGCTAGTGGTGGGGGCAAGCGAGGCACTGAAGCTTTCTTT | CASGGGKRGTEAFF
TRBD1 | once | TRBJ1-1 | TRBV3-1/TRBV3-2 | TGTGCCAGCAGCCAAGGACAGGGATTTGGCACTGAAGCTTTCTTT | CASSQGQGFGTEAFF
. | . | TRBJ1-1 | TRBV12-3/TRBV12-4 | TGTGCCAGCCGGAAGGGAAGTAACACTGAAGCTTTCTTT | CASRKGSNTEAFF
TRBD2 | . | TRBJ2-5 | TRBV6-2/TRBV6-3 | TGTGCCAGCAGTTCCCCCCCTCTAGCGGGGGGAGGTAAGACAGAGACCCAGTACTTC | CASSSPPLAGGGKTETQYF
. | . | TRBJ2-1 | TRBV6-6 | TGTGCCAGCAGTCATCAGGGGGGACCCTACAATGAGCAGTTCTTC | CASSHQGGPYNEQFF
. | . | TRBJ1-5 | TRBV28 | TGTGCCAGCAGTTCGCGGGATCAGCCCCAGCATTTT | CASSSRDQPQHF
TRBD1 | . | TRBJ2-3 | TRBV7-2 | TGTGCCAGCAGCTCCACCAGCCAGGGGGCTGTAGATACGCAGTATTTT | CASSSTSQGAVDTQYF
TRBD2 | . | TRBJ2-3 | TRBV4-3 | TGCGCCAGCAGCCAAGGGAGGACTAGCGATACGCAGTATTTT | CASSQGRTSDTQYF
TRBD1 | . | TRBJ2-3 | TRBV24-1 | TGTGCCACCAGTGAGGGGACAGGGAGCACAGATACGCAGTATTTT | CATSEGTGSTDTQYF
TRBD1 | . | TRBJ2-7 | TRBV18 | TGTGCCAGCTCACCACAGGGACAGGCACCCTACGAGCAGTACTTC | CASSPQGQAPYEQYF
TRBD2 | . | TRBJ2-5 | TRBV5-1 | TGCGCCAGCAGCTTGGGGGCGCGGGAGGGGGAAGAGACCCAGTACTTC | CASSLGAREGEETQYF
TRBD2 | . | TRBJ2-7 | TRBV7-9 | TGTGCCAGCCGGCGGGAGACGGCCTACGAGCAGTACTTC | CASRRETAYEQYF
TRBD2 | once | TRBJ2-2 | TRBV5-1 | TGCGCCAGCAGCGACCCAGCGGGGTTGACCGGGGAGCTGTTTTTT | CASSDPAGLTGELFF